The rows below give T cell receptor beta chains drawn from one sample of a study of identical twins. MiXCR, applied by TCRdb to the 5' RACE reads, yields one record per CDR3 protein. The sample holds a few hundred thousand distinct CDR3 sequences, over 8.5% seen once. In addition, the sample was reused for a study of yellow fever vaccine responses in identical twins.

Sequenced input: CD8+ T cells sorted from blood. The receptors here all came from a young woman in good health. CDR3s leave out the opening cysteine and the closing phenylalanine or tryptophan. A D gene is named only where the DNA matches it firmly. Clone size is given for some rows only: seen once, a few or many times, or a class if the clone is expanded.

J gene,V gene,D gene,clone size,CDR3 protein
TRBJ2-7,TRBV12-3/TRBV12-4,-,many,ATLKQGAYEQY
TRBJ2-1,TRBV10-3,TRBD1,many,AISDSDRESYNEQF
TRBJ2-1,TRBV7-9,-,few,ASSLYETTYNEQF
TRBJ1-1,TRBV6-1,-,-,ASSEAYRQGTEAF
TRBJ2-1,TRBV2,-,-,ASIPRDSTLGYNGQF
TRBJ2-5,TRBV18,-,few,ASSPWKSLETQY
TRBJ2-1,TRBV29-1,-,many,SVEAQGAYNEQF
TRBJ2-4,TRBV27,-,many,ASSSPGLAKNIQY
TRBJ1-2,TRBV11-1,-,-,ASTTGWGADYGYT
TRBJ2-1,TRBV7-6,-,many,ASSPHAEPPYNEQF
TRBJ2-2,TRBV4-3,TRBD1,many,ASSQTGGTGELF
TRBJ2-5,TRBV20-1,TRBD2,-,CARDIGSGGFQETQY
TRBJ2-7,TRBV27,-,few,ASSPVSARYEQY
TRBJ1-1,TRBV27,-,many,ASTIVPGSTEAF
TRBJ2-5,TRBV9,-,-,ASTPLGGGSETQY
TRBJ2-5,TRBV23-1,-,-,ARPYGPSLIPQY
TRBJ2-2,TRBV7-6,TRBD2,many,ASSTQAGATTGELF
TRBJ2-2,TRBV27,TRBD1,-,ASSSVTGEAGELF
TRBJ1-6,TRBV14,TRBD1,-,ASSPRTGNNSPLH
TRBJ2-6,TRBV29-1,-,few,SVVEADTISGANVLT
TRBJ2-1,TRBV19,-,few,ASSIDPYVRF
TRBJ2-7,TRBV6-2/TRBV6-3,-,-,ASSQQNYEQY
TRBJ2-7,TRBV24-1,-,many,ATQDKRTYEQY
TRBJ2-1,TRBV20-1,-,many,SARDLQYSYNEQF
TRBJ2-2,TRBV28,TRBD2,many,ASSGLEGGELF
TRBJ2-7,TRBV5-1,TRBD2,many,ASSLNSGGPYEQY
TRBJ2-2,TRBV24-1,-,-,ATSDIPSPRPTGELF
TRBJ2-5,TRBV4-3,TRBD2,many,ASSQESGTSGSLQETQY
TRBJ2-7,TRBV29-1,-,few,SVEGGPSGTYEQY
TRBJ2-3,TRBV9,TRBD2,-,ASSARAGGPADTQY
TRBJ2-3,TRBV4-3,-,few,ASSQEAGWTDTQY
TRBJ1-2,TRBV15,TRBD1,few,ATSARDRENYGYT
TRBJ1-1,TRBV27,-,few,ASSYRVLNTEAF
TRBJ2-5,TRBV9,-,few,ASSPRQAQETQY
TRBJ1-1,TRBV15,-,-,ATSRSRDTEAF
TRBJ2-1,TRBV12-3/TRBV12-4,-,many,ASSLTFHEQF
TRBJ2-7,TRBV28,TRBD1,-,ASRDRVSYEQY